Listed here are 6 T cell receptor beta chains from one sample, sequenced in a study of T cells in Graves' hyperthyroidism and ophthalmopathy. TCR beta CDR3 regions were amplified from RNA transcripts. HTBI primers drove first-round RT-PCR of the TCR CDR3. TCRdb redid the calling of the multiplex PCR reads with MiXCR, one entry per CDR3 protein. The profile shows about 520,000 distinct CDR3 sequences, around a quarter of them singletons. The sample taken for sequencing was blood. The receptors here all came from a woman aged 25 to 39 with Graves' ophthalmopathy.

This chain uses TRBV2 with TRBJ1-2; D might be TRBD1 (5 bases). The CDR3 is 14 residues long. CDR1 SNHLY and CDR2 FYNNEI come from the germline V gene. V lost 5 bases and J lost 2, with 12 bases in between. The CDR3 region has the DNA TGTGCCAGCAGTACCGCGGGACTCAACTATGGCTACACCTTC. Translation: CASSTAGLNYGYTF. Full variable domain (rest looked up from reference TRBV2 and TRBJ1-2): EPEVTQTPSHQVTQMGQEVILRCVPISNHLYFYWYRQILGQKVEFLVSFYNNEISEKSEIFDDQFSVERPDGSNFTLKIRSTKLEDSAMYFCASSTAGLNYGYTFGSGTRLTVV.

This chain links TRBV5-1 with TRBJ2-2, with a tentative D call TRBD1 (6 bases). The ends were cut back, 3 bases at V and 4 bases at J, with 13 bases in the middle. Per germline, CDR1 SGHRS and CDR2 YFSETQ. This CDR3 has 15 amino acids. The CDR3 is CASSSYRAGTGELFF. CDR3 coding DNA: TGCGCCAGCAGCTCCTACAGGGCCGGCACCGGGGAGCTGTTTTTT. The variable domain in full, completed from reference TRBV5-1 and TRBJ2-2, reads KAGVTQTPRYLIKTRGQQVTLSCSPISGHRSVSWYQQTPGQGLQFLFEYFSETQRNKGNFPGRFSGRQFSNSRSEMNVSTLELGDSALYLCASSSYRAGTGELFFGEGSRLTVL.

With respect to this clonotype: One end of the junction varies from germline; a read error may be responsible. The chain is built from TRBV28 and TRBJ2-7; no firm D call. This CDR3 has 16 residues. Looked up from germline, CDR1 is MDHEN and CDR2 is SYDVKM. The CDR3 region is CASNWTLPPITYEQCF. CDR3 bases: TGTGCCAGCAATTGGACCTTGCCCCCCATAACCTACGAGCAGTGCTTC.

This clonotype was seen only a few times. V gene TRBV19 combines with J gene TRBJ1-5; 8 nucleotides align to TRBD1. The V gene end was trimmed by 4 bases and the J gene end by 3 bases; junction bases not matched to a gene: 11. The CDR3 is 17 amino acids. Germline CDR1 reads LNHDA; CDR2 reads SQIVND (reference sequence). The CDR3 nucleotides read TGTGCCAGTAGTAATGGTAGGATGGGACAGGTCAATCAGCCCCAGCATTTT. Its protein is CASSNGRMGQVNQPQHF.

This clonotype has a count of ten or more. J is TRBJ1-2 and V is TRBV28; 7 bases fit TRBD1. The ends lost 4 bases at V and 6 bases at J; junction bases unmatched: 2. The CDR3 has 12 amino acids. The germline gives CDR1 MDHEN, CDR2 SYDVKM. CDR3 amino acids: CASSSDRDGYTF. CDR3 nucleotide sequence: TGTGCCAGCAGTTCCGACAGGGATGGCTACACCTTC.

The V and J genes are TRBV4-2 and TRBJ2-2; 10 nucleotides align to TRBD1. V was clipped by 4 bases and J by 6 bases; unmatched bases: 8. CDR3 length equals 16 residues. Germline V CDR1 and CDR2: LGHNA, YNFKEQ. CDR3 sequence: CASSPEGTGAPGELFF. The CDR3 DNA reads TGTGCCAGCAGCCCAGAAGGGACAGGGGCCCCCGGGGAGCTGTTTTTT.